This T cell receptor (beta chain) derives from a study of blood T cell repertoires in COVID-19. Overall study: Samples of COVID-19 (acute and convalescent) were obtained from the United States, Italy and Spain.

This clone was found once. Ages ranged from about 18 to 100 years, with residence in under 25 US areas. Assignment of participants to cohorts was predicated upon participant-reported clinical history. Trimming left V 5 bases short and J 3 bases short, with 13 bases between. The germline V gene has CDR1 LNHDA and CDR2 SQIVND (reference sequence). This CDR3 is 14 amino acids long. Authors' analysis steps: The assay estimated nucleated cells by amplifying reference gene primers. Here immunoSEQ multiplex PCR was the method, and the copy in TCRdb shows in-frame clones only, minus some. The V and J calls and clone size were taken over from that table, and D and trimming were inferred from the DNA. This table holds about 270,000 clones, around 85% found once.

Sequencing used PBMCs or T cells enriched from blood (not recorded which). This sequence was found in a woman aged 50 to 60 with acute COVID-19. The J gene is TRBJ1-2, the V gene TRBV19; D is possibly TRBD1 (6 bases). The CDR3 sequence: CASSQQGVDYGYTF. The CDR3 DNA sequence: TGTGCCAGTAGTCAACAGGGAGTGGACTATGGCTACACCTTC.